Listed here are 17 T cell receptor beta chains from one sample, sequenced in a study of blood T cell repertoires in COVID-19. Sequencing was performed with immunoSEQ multiplex PCR; in TCRdb, only in-frame clones are kept and a portion is missing. The sample shows more than 150,000 clones, under 85% of them seen only once. The material sequenced was peripheral blood. The receptors here all came from a middle-aged woman with acute or convalescent COVID-19.

The chain has TRBV5-4 and TRBJ2-3; 12 positions match TRBD2. V lost 3 bases, J lost 2 bases, and 4 bases stayed unmatched. The CDR3 totals 16 residues. Germline V gene lookup returns CDR1 SGHNT and CDR2 YYREEE (reference sequence). The chain's CDR3 is CASSSGLAGITDTQYF. As DNA, the CDR3 is TGTGCCAGCAGCTCCGGACTAGCGGGAATCACAGATACGCAGTATTTT.

V is TRBV14 and J is TRBJ2-1; TRBD2 matches 8 bases. CDR1 and CDR2 (germline): SGHDN, FVKESK. This CDR3 is 16 amino acids long. V trimming: 4 bases; J trimming: 9 bases; junction bases outside the gene matches: 14. CDR3 region: CASSPVSGVVVGEQFF. CDR3 nucleotides: TGTGCCAGCAGCCCTGTTAGCGGGGTGGTTGTAGGTGAGCAGTTCTTC.

The CDR3, as DNA: TGCGCCAGCAAGGGGACTAGCGGGAGTAATGAGCAGTTCTTC. This sequence encodes CASKGTSGSNEQFF. This chain connects TRBV5-1 to TRBJ2-1, with TRBD2 matching 14 bases. This CDR3 region has 14 residues. V was clipped by 6 bases and J by 7 bases; unmatched bases: 3. Germline values: CDR1 SGHRS, CDR2 YFSETQ.

The chain has TRBV12-3 or TRBV12-4 and TRBJ2-7; no reliable D call. Trimming cost V 2 bases and J 3 bases, with 5 bases left between them. The CDR3 length is 12 residues. In DNA, the CDR3 is TGTGCCAGCAGTTTATCCTTCTACGAGCAGTACTTC. Encoded protein: CASSLSFYEQYF.

This chain connects TRBV7-9 to TRBJ2-7, with 10 bases identical to TRBD2. The germline CDR1 and CDR2 sequences are SEHNR and FQNEAQ (reference sequence). CDR3 length: 16 residues. J gave up 5 bases and V 1 base, and 8 bases lay outside the gene matches. As DNA, the CDR3 is TGTGCCAGCAGCTTAGGAGCCTCCGGGACTAGCGACGAGCAGTACTTC. It encodes CASSLGASGTSDEQYF.

Written as DNA, the CDR3 is TGTGCCAGCAGTGGGCCGGGGGGCGGGGATGAGCAGTTCTTC. Amino acid sequence: CASSGPGGGDEQFF. The J gene is TRBJ2-1, the V gene TRBV2, with D tentatively TRBD2 (7 bases). Trimming shortened V by 4 bases and J by 8 bases, and 15 bases separated the two germline ends. The CDR3 runs 14 residues. CDR1 is SNHLY and CDR2 is FYNNEI in the germline V gene.

The CDR3 reads CASSLLLAGTTQETQYF. Here the CDR3 DNA reads TGTGCCAGCAGCTTACTACTAGCGGGGACGACCCAAGAGACCCAGTACTTC. This chain connects TRBV5-5 to TRBJ2-5, with TRBD2 matching 10 bases. This CDR3 region has 17 residues. V lost 2 bases and J lost 1; bases outside the gene matches: 8. Germline V gene lookup returns CDR1 SGHKS and CDR2 YYEKEE (reference sequence).

This clone was counted once. The chain has TRBV18 and TRBJ1-1, with D perhaps TRBD1 (6 bases). The CDR3 is made up of 16 amino acids. Germline-derived CDR1 and CDR2 are KGHSH and LQKENI. V lost 5 bases to trimming and J lost 0 bases, with 16 bases between them. The CDR3: CASSTNSQGVNTEAFF. The CDR3 DNA is TGTGCCAGCTCAACGAACTCACAGGGAGTGAACACTGAAGCTTTCTTT.

About this clone: Within the sample, other DNA sequences also encode this same CDR3. This chain links TRBV28 with TRBJ1-2, with a weak D call TRBD1 (5 bases). With 5 bases removed from V and 7 bases from J, the gap between germline ends came to 11 bases. Germline assignment: CDR1 MDHEN and CDR2 SYDVKM. This CDR3 contains 12 residues. CDR3 coding DNA: TGTGCCAGCAGTCCCCGGGGGGGTGGCTACACCTTC. Its translation: CASSPRGGGYTF.

The chain links TRBV5-1 to TRBJ2-2, with D maybe TRBD2 (7 bases). The CDR3 extends over 15 amino acids. Germline V gives CDR1 SGHRS, CDR2 YFSETQ. Between the trimmed V and J ends, which lost 0 bases and 9 bases, there was a span of 15 bases. CDR3 sequence reads: CASSLEGLGGRELFF. CDR3 sequence (DNA): TGCGCCAGCAGCTTGGAAGGCCTCGGGGGGCGGGAGCTGTTTTTT.

The chain recombines TRBV9 with TRBJ1-6; D unclear. V was trimmed by 4 bases and J by 9 bases, leaving 8 bases between them. Looked up from germline, CDR1 is SGDLS and CDR2 is YYNGEE. There are 12 residues in the CDR3. CDR3 bases: TGTGCCAGCAGCACCGGAGTTTCACCCCTCCACTTT. Amino acid sequence: CASSTGVSPLHF.

V and J are TRBV5-1 and TRBJ1-3; D is undetermined. V was trimmed by 0 bases and J by 2 bases, leaving 9 bases between them. There are 15 residues in the CDR3. CDR1 and CDR2 from the germline V gene are SGHRS and YFSETQ. CDR3 in amino acids: CASSLEPGTGNTIYF. The CDR3 DNA reads as TGCGCCAGCAGCTTGGAGCCAGGAACTGGAAACACCATATATTTT.

The chain recombines TRBV7-2 with TRBJ2-7; D might be TRBD2 (6 bases). Germline CDR1 and CDR2: SGHTA and FQGNSA. The CDR3 has 16 residues. Trimming took 5 bases from V and 1 from J, leaving 18 bases between them. The CDR3 DNA follows: TGTGCCAGCAGCCCCCGTGGGGGGTCTCGTTCCTACGAGCAGTACTTC. It specifies CASSPRGGSRSYEQYF.

The count of this clone is one. The V call is TRBV28, the J call TRBJ2-7, with D perhaps matching TRBD2 (5 bases). The CDR3 has 15 residues. Germline values: CDR1 MDHEN, CDR2 SYDVKM. Between the trimmed V and J ends, which lost 8 bases and 1 base, there was a span of 18 bases. CDR3 nucleotide sequence: TGTGCCAGCGGCCCACTCGGGGTGGGGTCCTACGAGCAGTACTTC. This translates into CASGPLGVGSYEQYF.

The J gene is TRBJ2-7, the V gene TRBV5-1; TRBD2 matches at 8 bases. Germline V gives CDR1 SGHRS, CDR2 YFSETQ. The CDR3 has 15 residues. Unmatched junction bases numbered 10, after V lost 1 base and J lost 7 bases. CDR3 in DNA: TGCGCCAGCAGCTTGTTATCCGGGGCGGGGGGAGAGCAGTACTTC. As protein: CASSLLSGAGGEQYF.

This chain uses TRBV6-5 with TRBJ1-1; D remains ambiguous. This CDR3 is built from 13 residues. The V gene's germline CDR1 is MNHEY and CDR2 SVGAGI. The V gene lost 7 bases and the J gene lost 1 base, with 10 bases spanning the gap. The CDR3: CASTERGNTEAFF. Written as DNA, the CDR3 is TGTGCCAGCACCGAAAGAGGGAACACTGAAGCTTTCTTT.

This rearrangement joins TRBV2 to TRBJ2-1; 8 positions agree with TRBD1. After removal of 4 bases from V and 6 bases from J, the junction contained 11 bases not matched to a gene. The germline V gene has CDR1 SNHLY and CDR2 FYNNEI. The CDR3 totals 16 residues. CDR3 coding DNA: TGTGCCAGCAGTGGTACAGGACAGGGAATCCTCAATGAGCAGTTCTTC. It encodes CASSGTGQGILNEQFF.